This is a list of T cell receptor beta chains from one sample in a study of T cell responses to AZD1222 COVID-19 vaccine. Clones were sequenced by immunoSEQ multiplex PCR, and TCRdb holds only the in-frame ones, with some missing. Found here are 150,000 to 200,000 clones, 90% of them singletons; the top ten hold about 1.6%. This specimen was peripheral blood, taken on day 0 of AZD1222 vaccination. These receptors came from an adult in good health. The CDR3 runs from the conserved cysteine through the conserved F or W. Fields, in order: D gene, J gene, CDR3 length, clone size, V gene, CDR3 DNA, CDR3 protein. A D gene is named only where the DNA matches it firmly. Size tells how often a clone was seen (once, few, many) or the class of an expanded clone, and some rows leave it out.

D gene: -
J gene: TRBJ2-7
CDR3 length: 14
clone size: -
V gene: TRBV28
CDR3 DNA: TGTGCCAGCAGTCGGCAGCAGTACTCCTACGAGCAGTACTTC
CDR3 protein: CASSRQQYSYEQYF

D gene: TRBD1
J gene: TRBJ1-2
CDR3 length: 15
clone size: -
V gene: TRBV27
CDR3 DNA: TGTGCCAGCAGTTTAAACAGGGGGATTGACTATGGCTACACCTTC
CDR3 protein: CASSLNRGIDYGYTF

D gene: -
J gene: TRBJ2-2
CDR3 length: 15
clone size: -
V gene: TRBV11-3
CDR3 DNA: TGTGCCAGCAGCTTAGATTTCGGGGGCACCGGGGAGCTGTTTTTT
CDR3 protein: CASSLDFGGTGELFF

D gene: -
J gene: TRBJ1-1
CDR3 length: 14
clone size: -
V gene: TRBV7-9
CDR3 DNA: TGTGCCAGCAGCTTAGGCCAGGGAAGTACTGAAGCTTTCTTT
CDR3 protein: CASSLGQGSTEAFF

D gene: -
J gene: TRBJ1-1
CDR3 length: 14
clone size: -
V gene: TRBV5-1
CDR3 DNA: TGCGCCAGCAGCAACCAGGGCTCTAACACTGAAGCTTTCTTT
CDR3 protein: CASSNQGSNTEAFF

D gene: -
J gene: TRBJ1-5
CDR3 length: 14
clone size: many
V gene: TRBV28
CDR3 DNA: TGTGCCAGCAGTTTAGGAGCCCGACGGCAGCCCCAGCATTTT
CDR3 protein: CASSLGARRQPQHF

D gene: -
J gene: TRBJ1-2
CDR3 length: 13
clone size: -
V gene: TRBV15
CDR3 DNA: TGTGCCACCAGCAGAGTCGAGGGGGACGGCTACACCTTC
CDR3 protein: CATSRVEGDGYTF

D gene: -
J gene: TRBJ1-6
CDR3 length: 13
clone size: -
V gene: TRBV10-2
CDR3 DNA: TGCGCCAGCACAGCCAGCCTAAATTCACCCCTCCACTTT
CDR3 protein: CASTASLNSPLHF

D gene: -
J gene: TRBJ2-7
CDR3 length: 16
clone size: -
V gene: TRBV13
CDR3 DNA: TGTGCCAGCAGCTTAATAGGATCGGATAGGGGTAGCGAGCAGTACTTC
CDR3 protein: CASSLIGSDRGSEQYF

D gene: -
J gene: TRBJ1-2
CDR3 length: 16
clone size: -
V gene: TRBV27
CDR3 DNA: TGTGCCAGCAGTTTCGTTGTCGGGGGGGCAAGAGAAGGCTACACCTTC
CDR3 protein: CASSFVVGGAREGYTF

D gene: -
J gene: TRBJ1-3
CDR3 length: 16
clone size: -
V gene: TRBV5-1
CDR3 DNA: TGCGCCAGCAGCTCCGTGGGACGGAACTCTGGAAACACCATATATTTT
CDR3 protein: CASSSVGRNSGNTIYF

D gene: TRBD2
J gene: TRBJ2-5
CDR3 length: 14
clone size: -
V gene: TRBV2
CDR3 DNA: TGTGCCAGCAGGGGGAGGGTAACTCAAGAGACCCAGTACTTC
CDR3 protein: CASRGRVTQETQYF

D gene: -
J gene: TRBJ1-1
CDR3 length: 13
clone size: -
V gene: TRBV7-9
CDR3 DNA: TGTGCCAGCGCCCGACAAGAGAACACTGAAGCTTTCTTT
CDR3 protein: CASARQENTEAFF

D gene: -
J gene: TRBJ1-1
CDR3 length: 13
clone size: -
V gene: TRBV6-1
CDR3 DNA: TGTGCCAGCAGTGAAAATGTCCTTCCTGAAGCTTTCTTT
CDR3 protein: CASSENVLPEAFF

D gene: -
J gene: TRBJ1-4
CDR3 length: 14
clone size: -
V gene: TRBV30
CDR3 DNA: TGTGCCTGGAGTGTACCCCCGACGTCGAAAAAACTGTTTTTT
CDR3 protein: CAWSVPPTSKKLFF

D gene: -
J gene: TRBJ1-5
CDR3 length: 12
clone size: -
V gene: TRBV7-2
CDR3 DNA: TGTGCCAGCAGCTTTCGGGTTCAGCCCCAGCATTTT
CDR3 protein: CASSFRVQPQHF

D gene: TRBD2
J gene: TRBJ2-3
CDR3 length: 16
clone size: -
V gene: TRBV6-2/TRBV6-3
CDR3 DNA: TGTGCCAGCAGTCGGACTAGCGGGGTTTTCACAGATACGCAGTATTTT
CDR3 protein: CASSRTSGVFTDTQYF

D gene: -
J gene: TRBJ1-6
CDR3 length: 15
clone size: -
V gene: TRBV19
CDR3 DNA: TGTGCCAGTAGTATAGGTGTCCAGCCAAATTCACCCCTCCACTTT
CDR3 protein: CASSIGVQPNSPLHF

D gene: -
J gene: TRBJ1-4
CDR3 length: 14
clone size: -
V gene: TRBV28
CDR3 DNA: TGTGCCAGCAGTTTAACAAGCTATAATGAAAAACTGTTTTTT
CDR3 protein: CASSLTSYNEKLFF

D gene: -
J gene: TRBJ1-2
CDR3 length: 15
clone size: -
V gene: TRBV10-3
CDR3 DNA: TGTGCCATCAGTGAGTCAGGGGCTTTTAACTATGGCTACACCTTC
CDR3 protein: CAISESGAFNYGYTF

D gene: -
J gene: TRBJ1-1
CDR3 length: 15
clone size: once
V gene: TRBV7-9
CDR3 DNA: TGTGCCAGCAGCCGAGTCCAGGGTGAGTATACTGAAGCTTTCTTT
CDR3 protein: CASSRVQGEYTEAFF

D gene: -
J gene: TRBJ2-7
CDR3 length: 14
clone size: once
V gene: TRBV7-2
CDR3 DNA: TGTGCCAGCAGCGCCGTAGGGGGAAGACACGAGCAGTACTTC
CDR3 protein: CASSAVGGRHEQYF

D gene: TRBD2
J gene: TRBJ2-3
CDR3 length: 16
clone size: -
V gene: TRBV11-2
CDR3 DNA: TGTGCCAGCAGCTTAGATCCGCGGGGGGTGATAGATACGCAGTATTTT
CDR3 protein: CASSLDPRGVIDTQYF

D gene: TRBD1
J gene: TRBJ2-3
CDR3 length: 15
clone size: -
V gene: TRBV2
CDR3 DNA: TGTGCCAGCACCGGGACAGTTACTAGCACAGATACGCAGTATTTT
CDR3 protein: CASTGTVTSTDTQYF

D gene: -
J gene: TRBJ1-1
CDR3 length: 14
clone size: -
V gene: TRBV15
CDR3 DNA: TGTGCCACCAGCAGGGACAGTATGAACACTGAAGCTTTCTTT
CDR3 protein: CATSRDSMNTEAFF

D gene: -
J gene: TRBJ2-3
CDR3 length: 12
clone size: -
V gene: TRBV25-1
CDR3 DNA: TGTGCCAGCAGTGTGGGAGTAGATACGCAGTATTTT
CDR3 protein: CASSVGVDTQYF

D gene: TRBD2
J gene: TRBJ2-1
CDR3 length: 16
clone size: -
V gene: TRBV12-5
CDR3 DNA: TGTGCTAGTGGTTTGGTATCGGGGGGGCCGGGAGGTGAGCAGTTCTTC
CDR3 protein: CASGLVSGGPGGEQFF

D gene: TRBD2
J gene: TRBJ2-3
CDR3 length: 20
clone size: -
V gene: TRBV6-8
CDR3 DNA: TGTGCCAGCAGTTACGAAGAAGTTGGGACTAGCGGGGTCAAGGCAGATACGCAGTATTTT
CDR3 protein: CASSYEEVGTSGVKADTQYF

D gene: -
J gene: TRBJ1-2
CDR3 length: 14
clone size: -
V gene: TRBV19
CDR3 DNA: TGTGCCAGTAGGTGGAGTGCAACAATCTATGGCTACACCTTC
CDR3 protein: CASRWSATIYGYTF

D gene: -
J gene: TRBJ2-1
CDR3 length: 11
clone size: once
V gene: TRBV29-1
CDR3 DNA: TGCAGCGTTGTTGTGGGGAGTGAGCAGTTCTTC
CDR3 protein: CSVVVGSEQFF

D gene: TRBD2
J gene: TRBJ2-3
CDR3 length: 15
clone size: once
V gene: TRBV6-4
CDR3 DNA: TGTGCCAGCAGCCCCAGCGGCCTCGGGGGGTATGCGCAGTATTTT
CDR3 protein: CASSPSGLGGYAQYF

D gene: TRBD2
J gene: TRBJ2-3
CDR3 length: 16
clone size: -
V gene: TRBV11-2
CDR3 DNA: TGTGCCAGCAGCTGGGTAGCGGGTGGGTTCACAGATACGCAGTATTTT
CDR3 protein: CASSWVAGGFTDTQYF